This T cell receptor (beta chain) was found in a study of identical twins. V dropped 6 bases and J dropped 5 bases, with 16 bases sitting between them. The CDR3 sequence is 14 residues long. This clonotype was detected only a few times. TCRdb re-derived calls from the 5' RACE reads in MiXCR, one entry per CDR3 protein. The table records more than 400,000 distinct CDR3 sequences, roughly 15% of them present only once. These sequences were also reported in another study, on yellow fever vaccine responses in identical twins.

The TCR sequence derives from a woman aged 18-29 years in good health. The rearrangement links TRBV12-3 or TRBV12-4 to TRBJ2-5; D remains ambiguous. Sequenced: CD4+ T cells sorted from blood. CDR3 loop: CASRSGWIYETQYF. The CDR3 bases are TGTGCCAGCAGGTCTGGCTGGATTTATGAGACCCAGTACTTC.